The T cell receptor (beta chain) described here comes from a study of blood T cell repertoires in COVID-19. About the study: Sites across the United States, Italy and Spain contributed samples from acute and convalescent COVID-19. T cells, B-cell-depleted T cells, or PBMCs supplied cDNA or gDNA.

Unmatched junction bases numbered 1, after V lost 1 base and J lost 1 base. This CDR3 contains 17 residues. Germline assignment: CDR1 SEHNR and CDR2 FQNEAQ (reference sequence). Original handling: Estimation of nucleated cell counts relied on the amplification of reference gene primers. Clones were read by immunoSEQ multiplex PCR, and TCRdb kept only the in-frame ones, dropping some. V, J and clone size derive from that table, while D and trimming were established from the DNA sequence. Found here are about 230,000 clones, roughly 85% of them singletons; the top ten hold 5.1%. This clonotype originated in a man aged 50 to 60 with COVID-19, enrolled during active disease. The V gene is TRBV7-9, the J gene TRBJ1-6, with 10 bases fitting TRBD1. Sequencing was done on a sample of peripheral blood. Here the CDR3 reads CASSLGTGGSYNSPLHF. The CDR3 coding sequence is TGTGCCAGCAGCTTAGGGACAGGGGGTTCCTATAATTCACCCCTCCACTTT.